The 29 T cell receptor beta chains in this list originate from one sample, sequenced in a study of CD8 T cells in ankylosing spondylitis. From the 5' RACE reads, TCRdb called clonotypes with MiXCR, one entry per CDR3 protein. The sample consists of 250,000 to 350,000 distinct CDR3 sequences, 20% of them appearing once. What was sequenced was blood, either unsorted or a sorted T cell fraction (not recorded which). The receptor set was obtained from a male donor with ankylosing spondylitis or in good health (not recorded which).

The table lists this clonotype with a few counts. V and J are TRBV20-1 and TRBJ2-1, with no clear D. This CDR3 region has 11 residues. CDR1 is DFQATT and CDR2 is SNEGSKA in the germline V gene (reference sequence). Trimming cost V 6 bases and J 8 bases, with 11 bases left between them. CDR3 amino acids: CSARLGYEQFF. The CDR3 nucleotides read TGCAGTGCCAGGCTTGGCTATGAGCAGTTCTTC.

This clonotype came up many times. The gene calls are TRBV7-6 and TRBJ2-1; TRBD1 matches 7 bases. Trimming at V came to 6 bases and at J to 3 bases, leaving 8 bases not matched to a gene. Germline values: CDR1 SGHVS, CDR2 FNYEAQ. The length of the CDR3 is 15 residues. The CDR3 sequence: CASSDRGGGYNEQFF. In DNA form, the CDR3 reads TGTGCCAGCAGTGATCGAGGGGGCGGCTACAATGAGCAGTTCTTC.

This clonotype was counted a few times. The V gene is TRBV7-6, the J gene TRBJ2-1; 8 bases are a match to TRBD2. The CDR3 consists of 17 residues. Germline V gene sequence: CDR1 SGHVS, CDR2 FNYEAQ. The J segment lost 0 bases and the V segment lost 6 bases, leaving 10 bases of the junction unmatched. In DNA form, the CDR3 reads TGTGCCAGCAGGGGGCTAGCGGGCGCTAGCTCCTACAATGAGCAGTTCTTC. It yields the protein CASRGLAGASSYNEQFF.

J is TRBJ2-5 and V is TRBV15; tentatively, D is TRBD1 (6 bases). Germline CDR1 reads LNHNV; CDR2 reads YYDKDF (reference sequence). V lost 0 bases and J 5 bases, leaving 19 bases between the germline ends. The CDR3 totals 17 residues. CDR3 residues: CATSRDRGRGGRETQYF. CDR3 DNA sequence: TGTGCCACCAGCAGAGATCGAGGAAGAGGGGGTCGGGAGACCCAGTACTTC.

This rearrangement joins TRBV9 to TRBJ1-2; 8 bases align to TRBD1. Germline V gene lookup returns CDR1 SGDLS and CDR2 YYNGEE. The CDR3 consists of 17 residues. Germline trimming cut 4 bases from V and 5 bases from J; bases unmatched to any gene: 16. The CDR3 DNA follows: TGTGCCAGCAGCATGAGAACCGGGACAGGACCTCTATATGGCTACACCTTC. Protein: CASSMRTGTGPLYGYTF.

This clonotype was recorded many times. The chain carries TRBV25-1 and TRBJ1-5, with 7 bases matching TRBD1. The CDR3 has 18 residues. Looked up from germline, CDR1 is MGHDK and CDR2 is SYGVNS. Trimming at V came to 1 base and at J to 5 bases, leaving 14 bases not matched to a gene. CDR3 sequence (DNA): TGTGCCAGCAGTGAATTCGATAGGACCTCAGGGGGGCATCAGCCCCAGCATTTT. Its translation is CASSEFDRTSGGHQPQHF.

This chain connects TRBV5-1 to TRBJ1-1, with 8 bases matching TRBD1. This CDR3 contains 15 residues. Germline V CDR1 and CDR2: SGHRS, YFSETQ. Trimming cost V 4 bases and J 5 bases; bases outside gene matches: 10. The CDR3 DNA is TGCGCCAGCAGCCTTGGGGACAGGCGGCTGACTGAAGCTTTCTTT. Its protein is CASSLGDRRLTEAFF.

The chain is built from TRBV5-4 and TRBJ2-1, with D perhaps matching TRBD1 (5 bases). V lost 5 bases, J lost 4 bases, and 16 bases lay in between. This CDR3 has 15 amino acids. CDR1 is SGHNT, CDR2 YYREEE, per germline (reference sequence). The CDR3 DNA sequence: TGTGCCAGCAGACCAGAGAGTCAGGGATACAATGAGCAGTTCTTC. Its translation is CASRPESQGYNEQFF.

The V and J genes are TRBV3-1 and TRBJ2-1, with D possibly being TRBD2 (6 bases). V was trimmed by 5 bases and J by 6 bases, leaving 17 bases between them. Germline CDR1 reads LGHDT; CDR2 reads YNNKEL (reference sequence). The CDR3 sequence is 15 residues long. The DNA for the CDR3 is TGTGCCAGCAGCACCAACCGGGACTTAATCAATGAGCAGTTCTTC. Translation gives CASSTNRDLINEQFF.

V and J are TRBV3-1 and TRBJ2-5, with D perhaps TRBD2 (6 bases). The CDR3 is made up of 16 amino acids. The ends were cut back, 3 bases at V and 4 bases at J, with 18 bases in the middle. CDR1 is LGHDT and CDR2 is YNNKEL in the germline V gene (reference sequence). CDR3 in amino acids: CASSQTRDRRGETQYF. CDR3 bases: TGTGCCAGCAGCCAGACTAGGGACCGGCGGGGAGAGACCCAGTACTTC.

This clonotype was observed a few times. The rearrangement uses TRBV6-1 and TRBJ1-4, with no clear D. Germline CDR1 and CDR2: MNHNS and SASEGT. Between the trimmed V and J ends, which lost 5 bases and 7 bases, there was a span of 23 bases. This CDR3 is 17 amino acids long. Written as DNA, the CDR3 is TGTGCCAGCAGTCTCCGGGCCAGAGCCAATATACGTGAAAAACTGTTTTTT. Amino acids: CASSLRARANIREKLFF.

In nucleotides, the CDR3 is TGTGCCAGCAGCGTAGACTTGTCGCCGAACACTGAAGCTTTCTTT. It specifies CASSVDLSPNTEAFF. V gene TRBV9 combines with J gene TRBJ1-1; the D is unclear. Germline values: CDR1 SGDLS, CDR2 YYNGEE. V lost 0 bases, J lost 1 base, and 10 bases lay in between. This CDR3 is built from 15 residues.

A word on this clonotype: One end of the junction fails to match germline, which may point to a read error. The CDR3 sequence is CTSREGGNQPQHF. The CDR3 DNA reads as TGTACCAGCAGGGAGGGGGGCAATCAGCCCCAGCATTTT. The V and J genes are TRBV12-3 or TRBV12-4 and TRBJ1-5; possible D gene TRBD1, 6 bases. The CDR3 is 13 amino acids.

In its sample, this clonotype was seen a few times. The V gene is TRBV5-5, the J gene TRBJ2-7, with a possible D match to TRBD1 (6 bases). The V and J ends lost 0 bases and 4 bases respectively, with 11 bases between them. There are 14 residues in the CDR3. Germline V CDR1 and CDR2: SGHKS, YYEKEE (reference sequence). CDR3: CASSLVQGAYEQYV. The CDR3 coding sequence is TGTGCCAGCAGCTTGGTACAGGGCGCTTACGAGCAGTACGTC.

V usage is TRBV11-2 and J usage is TRBJ2-5; D unclear. Germline assignment: CDR1 SGHAT and CDR2 FQNNGV. The length of the CDR3 is 13 residues. V was pared by 0 bases and J by 5 bases, with 7 bases between. This chain's CDR3 is CASSLDFLETQYF. CDR3 sequence (DNA): TGTGCCAGCAGCTTAGACTTCCTGGAGACCCAGTACTTC. The entire variable domain, with the rest obtained from reference TRBV11-2 and TRBJ2-5, is as follows: EAGVAQSPRYKIIEKRQSVAFWCNPISGHATLYWYQQILGQGPKLLIQFQNNGVVDDSQLPKDRFSAERLKGVDSTLKIQPAKLEDSAVYLCASSLDFLETQYFGPGTRLLVL.

The chain recombines TRBV24-1 with TRBJ2-2; no clear D. This CDR3 contains 14 residues. Looked up from germline, CDR1 is KGHDR and CDR2 is SFDVKD. The ends were cut back, 3 bases at V and 9 bases at J, with 13 bases in the middle. CDR3 sequence: CATSDTGRTRELFF. The DNA for the CDR3 is TGTGCCACCAGTGATACCGGCCGAACCCGGGAGCTGTTTTTT.

V gene TRBV20-1 combines with J gene TRBJ1-5; D not resolved. The CDR3 is made up of 13 amino acids. Germline V lookup: CDR1 DFQATT, CDR2 SNEGSKA (reference sequence). Trimming took 2 bases from V and 0 from J, leaving 5 bases between them. CDR3: CSARLRSNQPQHF. CDR3 bases: TGCAGTGCTAGACTCCGTAGCAATCAGCCCCAGCATTTT.

In its sample, this clonotype was seen many times. This sequence joins TRBV5-1 and TRBJ2-3, with D possibly matching TRBD1 (6 bases). The V gene lost 4 bases and the J gene lost 1 base, with 10 bases spanning the gap. The germline V gene encodes CDR1 SGHRS and CDR2 YFSETQ. This CDR3 is 14 amino acids long. DNA of the CDR3: TGCGCCAGCAGCCTCCGACAGGGCACAGATACGCAGTATTTT. Its protein product is CASSLRQGTDTQYF.

V usage is TRBV20-1 and J usage is TRBJ2-1; 8 bases agree with TRBD2. V lost 4 bases and J lost 4; bases outside the gene matches: 6. This CDR3 contains 14 residues. Germline V gene data show CDR1 as DFQATT and CDR2 as SNEGSKA (reference sequence). CDR3 loop: CSAKSGSLYNEQFF. The CDR3 DNA reads TGCAGTGCTAAGAGCGGGAGCTTGTACAATGAGCAGTTCTTC.

The rearrangement uses TRBV5-1 and TRBJ1-4; a possible D gene is TRBD1 (6 bases). The V and J ends lost 3 bases and 4 bases respectively, with 10 bases between them. The length of the CDR3 is 14 residues. Germline CDR1 reads SGHRS; CDR2 reads YFSETQ. The DNA of the CDR3 is TGCGCCAGCAGCTCGGACAGCTATAATGAAAAACTGTTTTTT. Translation: CASSSDSYNEKLFF.

The V call is TRBV7-8, the J call TRBJ2-3; possible D gene TRBD2, 6 bases. From germline, CDR1 is SGHVS and CDR2 FQNEAQ. The CDR3 has 14 amino acids. V lost 5 bases and J lost 6, with 15 bases in between. The CDR3 protein is CASSHLAGRDTQYF. Here the CDR3 DNA reads TGTGCCAGCAGCCACCTGGCAGGGAGGGATACGCAGTATTTT.

The J gene is TRBJ2-5, the V gene TRBV20-1; 11 bases are shared with TRBD2. The ends lost 5 bases at V and 4 bases at J; junction bases unmatched: 3. The germline V gene encodes CDR1 DFQATT and CDR2 SNEGSKA (reference sequence). The CDR3 runs 13 residues. CDR3 protein: CSAFTSGGETQYF. The CDR3 DNA reads TGCAGTGCTTTCACTAGCGGGGGAGAGACCCAGTACTTC.

The gene calls are TRBV4-2 and TRBJ2-1, with 11 bases that match TRBD2. V lost 2 bases to trimming and J lost 6 bases; unmatched junction nucleotides: 3. The CDR3 length is 15 residues. Germline CDR1 LGHNA, CDR2 YNFKEQ. In DNA form, the CDR3 reads TGTGCCAGCAGCCAACCCGGGACTAGCGGCAATGAGCAGTTCTTC. Its translation is CASSQPGTSGNEQFF.

This clonotype was detected a few times. V and J are TRBV12-3 or TRBV12-4 and TRBJ1-5; 8 bases agree with TRBD1. This CDR3 is 16 amino acids long. V dropped 4 bases and J dropped 4; count of bases not matched to a gene: 9. In DNA form, the CDR3 reads TGTGCCAGCAGTTCGCGGACAGGGTATGGGAATCAGCCCCAGCATTTT. Amino acid sequence: CASSSRTGYGNQPQHF.

The rearrangement links TRBV20-1 to TRBJ2-3; TRBD2 matches 8 bases. V lost 3 bases and J lost 6; bases outside the gene matches: 8. CDR1 and CDR2 from the germline V gene are DFQATT and SNEGSKA (reference sequence). The CDR3 is 14 residues long. CDR3 coding DNA: TGCAGTGCTAGTTCCAGCGGGAGATCGGATACGCAGTATTTT. It is translated as CSASSSGRSDTQYF.

Only a few counts were recorded for this clonotype. V usage is TRBV20-1 and J usage is TRBJ2-3; D is undetermined. Germline V lookup: CDR1 DFQATT, CDR2 SNEGSKA (reference sequence). The V and J ends lost 3 bases and 5 bases respectively, with 6 bases between them. The CDR3 is 11 residues long. CDR3 residues: CSASPEDTQYF. The CDR3 nucleotides read TGCAGTGCTAGCCCCGAAGATACGCAGTATTTT.

This chain connects TRBV5-6 to TRBJ2-7; 7 bases agree with TRBD1. The CDR3 runs 14 residues. Looked up from germline, CDR1 is SGHDT and CDR2 is YYEEEE. Unmatched junction bases numbered 7, after V lost 0 bases and J lost 7 bases. The CDR3 DNA is TGTGCCAGCAGCTTGGGGCAACAGGGGAGTGAGCAGTACGTC. Translating gives CASSLGQQGSEQYV.

The sample holds a few counts of this clonotype. V gene TRBV20-1 combines with J gene TRBJ2-1; maybe TRBD1 (5 bases). The CDR3 contains 11 residues. Trimming took off 4 bases at V and 9 bases at J, with 10 bases between the two ends. Germline V gene sequence: CDR1 DFQATT, CDR2 SNEGSKA (reference sequence). The CDR3 is CSATRVGEQFF. In nucleotides, the CDR3 is TGCAGTGCTACCAGGGTGGGTGAGCAGTTCTTC.

This clonotype came up a few times. CDR3 sequence (DNA): TGTGCCAGCAGTCCCTTCGGACGGAACACTGAAGCTTTCTTT. Translated: CASSPFGRNTEAFF. This chain links TRBV12-3 or TRBV12-4 with TRBJ1-1; D gene unclear. This CDR3 is built from 14 residues. V was cut by 5 bases and J by 1 base, with 11 bases left in between.